This T cell receptor beta chain was recorded in a study of CD8+ T cells in alopecia areata. At the level of the study: Severity in treated patients was scored by percentage of scalp area affected. Whole-study results and caveats: Against the mouse data, patients shared TCRs less clearly, possibly for HLA reasons.

Treatment of the sample: oral pan-JAK inhibitor, 5-10 mg twice daily. The authors extracted RNA and reverse transcribed it into cDNA as the sequencing template. Profiling relied on immunoSEQ multiplex PCR, and the TCRdb table lists in-frame clones only, not all of them. Seen here are 100,000 or so clones, about three fifths observed once, and the top ten hold over 15%. Per the germline V gene, CDR1 is MNHEY and CDR2 is SMNVEV (reference sequence). This CDR3 is built from 12 residues. V dropped 10 bases and J dropped 4 bases, with 13 bases sitting between them. Comment on this clone: The target antigen is unknown.

This clonotype originated in a human donor with alopecia areata. This chain joins TRBV27 and TRBJ1-1; D perhaps matches TRBD1 (6 bases). Sequencing used CD8+ T cells sorted from blood, obtained between weeks 55 and 65, from a patient treated with tofacitinib. CDR3 in amino acids: CATSRGGTEAFF. In DNA, the CDR3 is TGTGCCACCTCCAGGGGAGGCACTGAAGCTTTCTTT.